This T cell receptor beta chain was sequenced for a study of blood T cell repertoires in COVID-19. Trimming removed 0 bases from V and 6 bases from J, with 15 bases in between. CDR1 and CDR2 (germline): SGHRS, YFSETQ. There are 16 residues in the CDR3. Clones were read by immunoSEQ multiplex PCR, and TCRdb kept only the in-frame ones, dropping some. The table records 60,000 to 80,000 clones, 84% of them present only once. This clone came up once. V and J are TRBV5-1 and TRBJ1-4, with D possibly TRBD1 on 6 matching bases. The sequencing sample was made of peripheral blood. The clonotype comes from a man aged 45-60 years with active COVID-19. The CDR3 loop reads CASSLGTGPPYEKLFF. The CDR3 nucleotides read TGCGCCAGCAGCTTGGGAACAGGGCCCCCATATGAAAAACTGTTTTTT.